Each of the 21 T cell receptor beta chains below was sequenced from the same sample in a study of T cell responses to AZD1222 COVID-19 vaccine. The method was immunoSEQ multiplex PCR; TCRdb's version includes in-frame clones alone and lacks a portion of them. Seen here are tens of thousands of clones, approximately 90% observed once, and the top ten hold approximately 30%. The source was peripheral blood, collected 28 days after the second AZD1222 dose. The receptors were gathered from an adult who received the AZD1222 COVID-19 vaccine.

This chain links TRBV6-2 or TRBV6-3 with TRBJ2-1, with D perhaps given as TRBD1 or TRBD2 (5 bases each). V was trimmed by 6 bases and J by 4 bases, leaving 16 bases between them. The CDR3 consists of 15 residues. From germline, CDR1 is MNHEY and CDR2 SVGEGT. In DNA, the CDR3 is TGTGCCAGCAGCGCAACCGGGACGTCTTACAATGAGCAGTTCTTC. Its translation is CASSATGTSYNEQFF.

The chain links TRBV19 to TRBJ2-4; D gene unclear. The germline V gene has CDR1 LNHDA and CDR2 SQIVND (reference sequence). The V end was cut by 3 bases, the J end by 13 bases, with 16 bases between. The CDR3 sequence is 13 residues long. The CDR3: CASSMVVTVPQYF. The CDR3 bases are TGTGCCAGTAGTATGGTCGTTACGGTTCCCCAGTACTTC. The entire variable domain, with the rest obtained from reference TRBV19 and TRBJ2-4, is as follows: DGGITQSPKYLFRKEGQNVTLSCEQNLNHDAMYWYRQDPGQGLRLIYYSQIVNDFQKGDIAEGYSVSREKKESFPLTVTSAQKNPTAFYLCASSMVVTVPQYFGAGTRLSVL.

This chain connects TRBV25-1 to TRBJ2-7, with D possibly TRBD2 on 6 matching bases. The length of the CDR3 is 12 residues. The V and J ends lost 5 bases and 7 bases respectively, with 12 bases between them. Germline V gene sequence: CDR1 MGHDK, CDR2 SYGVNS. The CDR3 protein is CASSFGSREQYF. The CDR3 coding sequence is TGTGCCAGCAGTTTCGGGAGTAGGGAGCAGTACTTC.

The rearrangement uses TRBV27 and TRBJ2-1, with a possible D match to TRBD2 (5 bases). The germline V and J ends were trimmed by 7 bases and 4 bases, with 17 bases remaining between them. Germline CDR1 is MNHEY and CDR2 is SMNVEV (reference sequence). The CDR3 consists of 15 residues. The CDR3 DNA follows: TGTGCCAGCACCTTGAGTGTCGCGGGTTACAATGAGCAGTTCTTC. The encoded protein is CASTLSVAGYNEQFF.

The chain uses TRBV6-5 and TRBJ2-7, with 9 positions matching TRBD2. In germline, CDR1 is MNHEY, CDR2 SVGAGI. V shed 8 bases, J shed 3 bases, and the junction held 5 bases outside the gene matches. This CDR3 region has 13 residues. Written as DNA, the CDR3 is TGTGCCAGCGGGTTAGCGGGAGTCTACGAGCAGTACTTC. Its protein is CASGLAGVYEQYF.

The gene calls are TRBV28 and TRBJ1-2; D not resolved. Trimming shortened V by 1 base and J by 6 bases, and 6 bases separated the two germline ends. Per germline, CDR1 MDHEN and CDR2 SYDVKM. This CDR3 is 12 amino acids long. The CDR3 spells CASSLYLNGYTF. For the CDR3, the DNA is TGTGCCAGCAGTTTATACCTGAATGGCTACACCTTC.

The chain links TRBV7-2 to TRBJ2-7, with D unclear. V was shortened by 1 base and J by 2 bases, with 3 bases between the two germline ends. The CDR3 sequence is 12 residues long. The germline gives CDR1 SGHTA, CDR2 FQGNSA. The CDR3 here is CASSLGAYEQYF. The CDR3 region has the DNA TGTGCCAGCAGCTTAGGAGCCTACGAGCAGTACTTC.

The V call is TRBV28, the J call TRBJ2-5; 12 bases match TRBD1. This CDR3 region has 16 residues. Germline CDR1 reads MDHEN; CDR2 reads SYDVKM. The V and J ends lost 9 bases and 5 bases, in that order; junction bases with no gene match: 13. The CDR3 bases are TGTGCCAGACTCCCAAGGGGACAGGGGGCTGCTGAGACCCAGTACTTC. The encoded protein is CARLPRGQGAAETQYF.

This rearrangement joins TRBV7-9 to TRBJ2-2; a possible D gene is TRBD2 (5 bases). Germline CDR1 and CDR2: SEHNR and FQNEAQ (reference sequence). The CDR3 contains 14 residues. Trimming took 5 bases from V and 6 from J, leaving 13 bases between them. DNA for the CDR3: TGTGCCAGCAGCCCAGCGGCCGAACCCGGGGAGCTGTTTTTT. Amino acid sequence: CASSPAAEPGELFF.

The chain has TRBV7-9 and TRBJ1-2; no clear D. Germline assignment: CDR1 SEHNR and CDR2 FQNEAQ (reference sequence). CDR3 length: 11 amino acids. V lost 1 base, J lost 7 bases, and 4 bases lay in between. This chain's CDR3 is CASSLGPGYTF. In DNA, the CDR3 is TGTGCCAGCAGCTTAGGCCCTGGCTACACCTTC. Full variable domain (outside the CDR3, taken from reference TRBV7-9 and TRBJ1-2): DTGVSQNPRHKITKRGQNVTFRCDPISEHNRLYWYRQTLGQGPEFLTYFQNEAQLEKSRLLSDRFSAERPKGSFSTLEIQRTEQGDSAMYLCASSLGPGYTFGSGTRLTVV.

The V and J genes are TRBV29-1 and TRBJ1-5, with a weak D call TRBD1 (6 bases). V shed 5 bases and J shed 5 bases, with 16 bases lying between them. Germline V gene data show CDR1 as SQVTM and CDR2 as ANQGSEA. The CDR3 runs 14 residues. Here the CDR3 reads CSVRGPGGDQPQHF. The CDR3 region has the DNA TGCAGCGTTCGCGGGCCCGGGGGCGATCAGCCCCAGCATTTT.

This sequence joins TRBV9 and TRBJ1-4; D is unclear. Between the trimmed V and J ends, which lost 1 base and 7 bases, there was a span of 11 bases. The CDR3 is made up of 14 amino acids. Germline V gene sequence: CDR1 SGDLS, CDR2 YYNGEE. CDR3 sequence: CASSVSPWSEKLFF. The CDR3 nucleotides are TGTGCCAGCAGCGTAAGCCCTTGGAGTGAAAAACTGTTTTTT.

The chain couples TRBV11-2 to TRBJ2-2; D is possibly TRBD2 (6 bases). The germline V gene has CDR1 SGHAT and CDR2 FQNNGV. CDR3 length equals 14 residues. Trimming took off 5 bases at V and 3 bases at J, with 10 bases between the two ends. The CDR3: CASSRRGDTGELFF. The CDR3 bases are TGTGCCAGCAGCCGGAGGGGAGACACCGGGGAGCTGTTTTTT.

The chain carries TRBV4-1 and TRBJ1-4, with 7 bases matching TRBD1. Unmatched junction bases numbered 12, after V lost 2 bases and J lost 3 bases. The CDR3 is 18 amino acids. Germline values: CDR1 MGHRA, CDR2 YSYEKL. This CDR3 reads CASSQTPGRGLSNEKLFF. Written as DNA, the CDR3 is TGCGCCAGCAGCCAAACCCCCGGTAGGGGGCTTTCTAATGAAAAACTGTTTTTT.

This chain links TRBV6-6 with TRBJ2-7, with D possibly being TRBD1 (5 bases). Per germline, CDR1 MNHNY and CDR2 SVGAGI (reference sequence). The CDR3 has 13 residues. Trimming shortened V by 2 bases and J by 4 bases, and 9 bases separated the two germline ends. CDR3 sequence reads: CASSYLTAYEQYF. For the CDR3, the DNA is TGTGCCAGCAGTTACCTGACAGCTTACGAGCAGTACTTC.

The DNA of the CDR3 is TGTGCCAGCAGCCCGCGGACTAGCGGGAGTACCGCAGATACGCAGTATTTT. Amino acid sequence: CASSPRTSGSTADTQYF. V is TRBV11-2 and J is TRBJ2-3; 13 nucleotides align to TRBD2. This CDR3 is 17 amino acids long. V lost 5 bases to trimming and J lost 4 bases; unmatched junction nucleotides: 9. Germline CDR1 is SGHAT and CDR2 is FQNNGV.

For the CDR3, the DNA is TGTGCCAGCACCGCGGGGGCCGGGAATCAGCCCCAGCATTTT. This sequence encodes CASTAGAGNQPQHF. This chain connects TRBV9 to TRBJ1-5; tentatively, D is TRBD1 (6 bases). CDR1 and CDR2 from the germline V gene are SGDLS and YYNGEE. The CDR3 is 14 residues long. Trimming cost V 6 bases and J 4 bases, with 14 bases left between them.

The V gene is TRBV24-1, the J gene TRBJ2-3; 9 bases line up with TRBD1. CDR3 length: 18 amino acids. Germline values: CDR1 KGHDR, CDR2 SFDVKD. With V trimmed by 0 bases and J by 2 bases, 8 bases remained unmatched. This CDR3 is CATSDLPRTGEVTDTQYF. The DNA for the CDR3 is TGTGCCACCAGTGATTTGCCCCGGACAGGGGAAGTCACAGATACGCAGTATTTT.

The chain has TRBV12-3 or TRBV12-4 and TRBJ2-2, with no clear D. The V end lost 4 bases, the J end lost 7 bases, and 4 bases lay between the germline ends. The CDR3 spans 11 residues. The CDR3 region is CASSSNGELFF. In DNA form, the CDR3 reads TGTGCCAGCAGTTCTAACGGGGAGCTGTTTTTT.

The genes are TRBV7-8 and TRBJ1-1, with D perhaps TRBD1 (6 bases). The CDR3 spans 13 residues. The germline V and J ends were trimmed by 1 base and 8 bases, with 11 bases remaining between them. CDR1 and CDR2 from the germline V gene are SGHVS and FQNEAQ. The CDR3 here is CASSLERTVEAFF. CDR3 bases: TGTGCCAGCAGCTTAGAAAGGACAGTCGAAGCTTTCTTT.

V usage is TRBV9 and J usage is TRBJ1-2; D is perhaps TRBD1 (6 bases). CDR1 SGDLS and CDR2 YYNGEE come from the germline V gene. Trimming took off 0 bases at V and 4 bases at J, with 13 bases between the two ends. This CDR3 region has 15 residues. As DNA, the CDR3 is TGTGCCAGCAGCGTAGCTGGGGGCCCTGGCTATGGCTACACCTTC. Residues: CASSVAGGPGYGYTF.